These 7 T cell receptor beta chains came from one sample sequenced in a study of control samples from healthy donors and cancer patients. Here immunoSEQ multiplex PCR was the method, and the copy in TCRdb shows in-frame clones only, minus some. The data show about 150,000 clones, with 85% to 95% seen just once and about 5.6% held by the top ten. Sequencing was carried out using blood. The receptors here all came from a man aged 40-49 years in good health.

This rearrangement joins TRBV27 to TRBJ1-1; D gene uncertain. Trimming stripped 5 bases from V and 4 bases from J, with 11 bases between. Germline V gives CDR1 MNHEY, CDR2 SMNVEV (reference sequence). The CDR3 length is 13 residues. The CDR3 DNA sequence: TGTGCCAGCAGTGCGTGGGGTGGCACTGAAGCTTTCTTT. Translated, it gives CASSAWGGTEAFF.

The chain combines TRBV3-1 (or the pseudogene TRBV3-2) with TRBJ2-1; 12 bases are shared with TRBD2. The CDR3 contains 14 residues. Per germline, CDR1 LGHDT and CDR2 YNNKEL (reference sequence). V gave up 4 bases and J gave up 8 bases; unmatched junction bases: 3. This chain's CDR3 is CASSPRLAGDEQFF. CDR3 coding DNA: TGTGCCAGCAGCCCCCGACTAGCGGGAGATGAGCAGTTCTTC.

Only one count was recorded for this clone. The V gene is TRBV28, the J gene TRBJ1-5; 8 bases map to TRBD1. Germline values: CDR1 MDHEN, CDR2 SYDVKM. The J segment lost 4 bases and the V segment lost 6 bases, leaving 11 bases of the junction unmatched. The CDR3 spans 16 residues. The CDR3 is CASRGPGTGNNQPQHF. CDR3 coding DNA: TGTGCCAGCAGAGGTCCCGGGACAGGTAATAATCAGCCCCAGCATTTT.

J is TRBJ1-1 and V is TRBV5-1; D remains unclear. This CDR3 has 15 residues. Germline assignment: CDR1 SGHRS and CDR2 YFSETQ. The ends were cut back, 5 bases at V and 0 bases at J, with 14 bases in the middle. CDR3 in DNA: TGCGCCAGCAGTCCGGAGGGTTACTTGAACACTGAAGCTTTCTTT. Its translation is CASSPEGYLNTEAFF.

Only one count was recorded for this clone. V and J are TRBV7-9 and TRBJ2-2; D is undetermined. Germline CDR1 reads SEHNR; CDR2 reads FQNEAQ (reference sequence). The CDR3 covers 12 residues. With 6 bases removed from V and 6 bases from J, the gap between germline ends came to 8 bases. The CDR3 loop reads CASRAGSGELFF. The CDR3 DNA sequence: TGTGCCAGCAGGGCCGGCTCCGGGGAGCTGTTTTTT.

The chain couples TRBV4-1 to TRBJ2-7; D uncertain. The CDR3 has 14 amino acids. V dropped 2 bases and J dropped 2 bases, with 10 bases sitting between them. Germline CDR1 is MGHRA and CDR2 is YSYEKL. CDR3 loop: CASSQNTDPYEQYF. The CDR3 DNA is TGCGCCAGCAGCCAAAACACGGACCCCTACGAGCAGTACTTC.

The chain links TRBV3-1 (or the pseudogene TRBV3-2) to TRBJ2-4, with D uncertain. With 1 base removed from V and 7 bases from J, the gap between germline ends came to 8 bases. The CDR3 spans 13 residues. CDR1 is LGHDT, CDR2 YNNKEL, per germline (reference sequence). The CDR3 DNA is TGTGCCAGCAGCCAAGTGGGTGCGAACATTCAGTACTTC. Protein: CASSQVGANIQYF.